The 15 T cell receptor beta chains presented below share a single source sample, sequenced in a study of vaccination and CD4 T cells after COVID-19. Oncomine TCR Beta short-read sequencing was applied to DNA from cultured CD4+ T cells. TCRdb passed the PCR reads through MiXCR, listing each CDR3 protein once. The data contain approximately 17,000 distinct CDR3 sequences, roughly 51% of them singletons. No antigen has been identified for these receptors. As to treatment: roughly 10-day PBMC culture with coronavirus spike peptide pools or control peptides (ViraFEST assay). The sequenced sample consisted of CD4+ T cells from blood, cultured in vitro. These receptors came from a human donor who had recovered from COVID-19.

This rearrangement joins TRBV4-2 to TRBJ1-1; D perhaps matches TRBD1 (5 bases). Germline-derived CDR1 and CDR2 are LGHNA and YNFKEQ. V lost 0 bases, J lost 3 bases, and 11 bases lay in between. This CDR3 has 15 amino acids. CDR3 DNA: TGTGCCAGCAGCCAAGACGGCCAGGGAGACACTGAAGCTTTCTTT. Translation: CASSQDGQGDTEAFF.

The chain has TRBV5-6 and TRBJ1-2; unclear D gene. The ends were cut back, 4 bases at V and 0 bases at J, with 7 bases in the middle. The CDR3 is 13 amino acids. Germline values: CDR1 SGHDT, CDR2 YYEEEE. The CDR3 coding sequence is TGTGCCAGCAGCGCGTCTACTAACTATGGCTACACCTTC. This encodes CASSASTNYGYTF.

The V gene is TRBV7-2, the J gene TRBJ2-3, with 14 bases that match TRBD2. Trimming removed 5 bases from V and 1 base from J; junction bases left unmatched: 2. There are 16 residues in the CDR3. Germline CDR1 and CDR2: SGHTA and FQGNSA. CDR3 nucleotides: TGTGCCAGCAGCCTGGGACTAGCGGGAGGCACAGATACGCAGTATTTT. This translates into CASSLGLAGGTDTQYF.

This clonotype has just a few counts. The rearrangement links TRBV20-1 to TRBJ1-4; 11 bases match TRBD1. J lost 8 bases, V lost 5 bases, and 4 bases had no gene match. The CDR3 totals 13 residues. Per germline, CDR1 DFQATT and CDR2 SNEGSKA (reference sequence). The CDR3: CSAAGTGGEKLFF. CDR3 DNA: TGCAGTGCTGCCGGGACAGGGGGGGAAAAACTGTTTTTT.

Concerning this clonotype itself: One end of the junction varies from germline; a read error may be responsible. The V and J genes are TRBV7-7 and TRBJ2-5; D may be TRBD2 (6 bases). The CDR3 loop spans 13 amino acids. Germline-derived CDR1 and CDR2 are SSHAT and FNYEAQ (reference sequence). Here the CDR3 reads CASSQGLRETQYF. The CDR3 nucleotides read TGTGCTAGCAGCCAGGGACTGCGAGAGACCCAGTACTTC.

This clonotype was observed once. The chain uses TRBV7-3 and TRBJ1-1, with no clear D. V gave up 2 bases and J gave up 3 bases, with 10 bases separating them. The CDR3 spans 14 residues. The germline V gene has CDR1 SGHTA and CDR2 FQGTGA. CDR3 in amino acids: CASSLLGRDTEAFF. CDR3 nucleotides: TGTGCCAGCAGCTTACTCGGGAGGGACACTGAAGCTTTCTTT. Filled out from reference TRBV7-3 and TRBJ1-1, the complete variable domain reads GAGVSQTPSNKVTEKGKYVELRCDPISGHTALYWYRQSLGQGPEFLIYFQGTGAADDSGLPNDRFFAVRPEGSVSTLKIQRTERGDSAVYLCASSLLGRDTEAFFGQGTRLTVV.

The chain recombines TRBV20-1 with TRBJ2-3, with 8 bases aligning to TRBD2. CDR1 DFQATT and CDR2 SNEGSKA come from the germline V gene (reference sequence). The CDR3 covers 15 residues. J lost 5 bases, V lost 0 bases, and 7 bases had no gene match. For the CDR3, the DNA is TGCAGTGCTAGAGAATCCAGCGGGGGCAAAGATACGCAGTATTTT. Encoded protein: CSARESSGGKDTQYF.

This chain connects TRBV4-1 to TRBJ2-1; a weak D match, TRBD2 (7 bases). The CDR3 consists of 17 residues. Germline V gene sequence: CDR1 MGHRA, CDR2 YSYEKL. Trimming took off 4 bases at V and 7 bases at J, with 23 bases between the two ends. The CDR3: CASSRGGLAVLGNEQFF. The DNA for the CDR3 is TGCGCCAGCAGCCGGGGGGGGCTAGCGGTCTTGGGGAATGAGCAGTTCTTC.

A word on this clonotype: The junction differs from germline at one of its ends, possibly a read error. The rearrangement joins TRBV20-1 to TRBJ2-1, with 10 nucleotides matching TRBD2. CDR1 and CDR2 (germline): DFQATT, SNEGSKA (reference sequence). The CDR3 contains 14 residues. CDR3 sequence reads: CSARGTGTSVLQIF. CDR3 in DNA: TGCAGTGCTAGAGGTACCGGGACTAGCGTCCTACAGATCTTC.

V is TRBV6-1 and J is TRBJ1-2; TRBD1 agrees at 8 bases. Germline trimming cut 7 bases from V and 6 bases from J; bases unmatched to any gene: 7. CDR3 length: 13 residues. The germline CDR1 and CDR2 sequences are MNHNS and SASEGT. CDR3 DNA: TGTGCCAGCACCTCTCTGACAGGGGATGGCTACACCTTC. This sequence encodes CASTSLTGDGYTF.

This clonotype was seen more than once but under ten times. The chain joins TRBV7-9 to TRBJ1-1, with a tentative D call TRBD1 (6 bases). The CDR3 consists of 13 residues. CDR1 is SEHNR, CDR2 FQNEAQ, per germline (reference sequence). V shed 3 bases and J shed 9 bases, with 14 bases lying between them. The chain's CDR3 is CASSFDRRSKAFF. The CDR3 nucleotides read TGTGCCAGCAGCTTCGACAGGAGAAGTAAAGCTTTCTTT. The full variable domain, rest sourced from reference TRBV7-9 and TRBJ1-1, is DTGVSQNPRHKITKRGQNVTFRCDPISEHNRLYWYRQTLGQGPEFLTYFQNEAQLEKSRLLSDRFSAERPKGSFSTLEIQRTEQGDSAMYLCASSFDRRSKAFFGQGTRLTVV.

V is TRBV19 and J is TRBJ2-3; D tentatively reads TRBD1 or TRBD2 (5 bases each). CDR1 and CDR2 (germline): LNHDA, SQIVND (reference sequence). CDR3 length: 14 residues. Trimming stripped 3 bases from V and 4 bases from J, with 11 bases between. The CDR3 DNA reads TGTGCCAGTAGTATGGGCAGGGACGCAGATACGCAGTATTTT. Its protein product is CASSMGRDADTQYF.

The sample holds a few counts of this clonotype. The chain recombines TRBV28 with TRBJ2-4, with 9 bases fitting TRBD1. The CDR3 has 14 residues. Looked up from germline, CDR1 is MDHEN and CDR2 is SYDVKM. The V segment lost 9 bases and the J segment 8 bases; nucleotides outside the gene matches: 11. The chain's CDR3 is CASFGVTGGYIQYF. Written as DNA, the CDR3 is TGTGCCAGTTTTGGTGTGACAGGGGGGTACATTCAGTACTTC.

This clonotype has only a few counts. The chain combines TRBV6-1 with TRBJ1-1; D ambiguous. The V end was cut by 0 bases, the J end by 5 bases, with 10 bases between. Germline CDR1 is MNHNS and CDR2 is SASEGT. The CDR3 length is 14 residues. CDR3 bases: TGTGCCAGCAGTGAAGCCTTTAAGAGAACTGAAGCTTTCTTT. It yields the protein CASSEAFKRTEAFF.

The chain links TRBV6-2 or TRBV6-3 to TRBJ1-2, with D possibly matching TRBD1 (6 bases). CDR3 length: 14 amino acids. The germline V and J ends were trimmed by 7 bases and 2 bases, with 14 bases remaining between them. CDR1 MNHEY and CDR2 SVGEGT come from the germline V gene. CDR3 nucleotides: TGTGCCAGCACCGACAGGACAGAGAACTATGGCTACACCTTC. Translation gives CASTDRTENYGYTF.